The following is a TCR beta chain sequence with its context. Its antigen remains unknown. The sample originates from a study of OX40 agonist ivuxolimab in advanced cancers. Produced via immunoSEQ multiplex PCR; TCRdb's table is partial and in-frame only. The sample has over 70,000 clones; just over 85% are singletons. Study-wide findings and caveats: Clonal expansion from baseline to week 6 occurred in both CD4+ and CD8+ T cells.

The TCR comes from an adult with an advanced solid tumor such as melanoma, head and neck, liver or kidney cancer. This specimen was CD4+ or CD8+ T cells sorted from blood, taken in a trial of the OX40 agonist ivuxolimab.

CDR3 protein: CASSYLGRSSYEQYF. CDR3 DNA sequence: TGTGCCAGCAGTTACTTAGGGAGAAGCTCCTACGAGCAGTACTTC. The rearrangement uses TRBV6-5 and TRBJ2-7; a weak D match, TRBD2 (5 bases). Trimming took off 1 base at V and 0 bases at J, with 10 bases between the two ends. The germline V gene has CDR1 MNHEY and CDR2 SVGAGI. CDR3 length equals 15 residues.